A selection of T cell receptor beta chains follows, all from one sample in a study of technical replicates of blood from a few donors. Method: immunoSEQ multiplex PCR; TCRdb's copy keeps in-frame clones and lacks some. Of 45,000 to 65,000 clones listed, over 90% are singletons. The sequenced material came from PBMCs. The source of these receptors is a human donor in good health. Some clones in this sample may be carry-over from other donors' samples. Each CDR3 is given with its conserved first and last residue. The order of the fields is clone size, D gene, J gene, V gene, CDR3 DNA, CDR3 protein. D genes are given only for firm matches. Part of the rows lack a size; the others show once, few, many or a class for expanded clones.

>medium-sized|TRBD2|TRBJ2-1|TRBV4-3
TGCGCCAGCAGCCAGACTAGCGGGGCCTACAATGAGCAGTTCTTC
CASSQTSGAYNEQFF
>NA|NA|TRBJ1-1|TRBV11-2
TGTGCCAGCAGCCCACCAAGGGGGACGGGGGGAAGAACTGAAGCTTTCTTT
CASSPPRGTGGRTEAFF
>NA|NA|TRBJ1-2|TRBV2
TGTGCCAGCAGTGAGGAGGGGATAGGGGGCTACACCTTC
CASSEEGIGGYTF
>few|NA|TRBJ2-7|TRBV15
TGTGCCACCAGCAGAGAGGGCCAGGGGCTCGACGAGCAGTACTTC
CATSREGQGLDEQYF
>NA|NA|TRBJ1-1|TRBV2
TGTGCCAGCAGTTCACAGGGATTGAACACTGAAGCTTTCTTT
CASSSQGLNTEAFF
>NA|NA|TRBJ2-5|TRBV7-8
TGTGCCAGCAGCTTACAGGTGGGCGAGTACCAAGAGACCCAGTACTTC
CASSLQVGEYQETQYF
>once|TRBD1|TRBJ1-5|TRBV5-8
TGTGCCAGCAGCTGGAGGACAGGCCTAAATCAGCCCCAGCATTTT
CASSWRTGLNQPQHF
>once|NA|TRBJ2-2|TRBV27
TGTGCCAGCAGTTACATACAGGCGAACACCGGGGAGCTGTTTTTT
CASSYIQANTGELFF
>NA|TRBD2|TRBJ2-7|TRBV6-5
TGTGCCAGCACTCTTCTTCGGGCGGGAGGGAACGAGCAGTACTTC
CASTLLRAGGNEQYF
>once|TRBD2|TRBJ2-7|TRBV27
TGTGCCAGCAGTTTATCTGGACTAGGGGTCGAGCAGTACTTC
CASSLSGLGVEQYF
>NA|NA|TRBJ1-2|TRBV9
TGTGCCAGCAGCGGACGGCGGTTACCCACAGGGCCCTCTAACTATGGCTACACCTTC
CASSGRRLPTGPSNYGYTF
>NA|TRBD1|TRBJ2-1|TRBV4-3
TGCGCCAGCAGACCTCGGACAGGGGCTTCTTACAATGAGCAGTTCTTC
CASRPRTGASYNEQFF
>few|NA|TRBJ1-3|TRBV27
TGTGCCAGCAGTTTTACGGCTGGAAACACCATATATTTT
CASSFTAGNTIYF
>NA|TRBD1|TRBJ1-2|TRBV29-1
TGCAGCGTGACCGGGACAGGGGAGAACTATGGCTACACCTTC
CSVTGTGENYGYTF
>NA|NA|TRBJ1-1|TRBV30
TGTGCCTGGAGTCCATCTCACCAGGTATTGACCACTGAAGCTTTCTTT
CAWSPSHQVLTTEAFF
>few|TRBD1|TRBJ2-2|TRBV5-6
TGTGCCAGCAGCTATGGGACAGGGACCGGGGAGCTGTTTTTT
CASSYGTGTGELFF
>NA|NA|TRBJ1-2|TRBV6-1
TGTGCCAGCAGTAGACAGGAGCAAGGGAACTATGGCTACACCTTC
CASSRQEQGNYGYTF
>NA|NA|TRBJ2-1|TRBV2
TGTGCCAGCAGTGAAGCAGGGGGCTCCTACAATGAGCAGTTCTTC
CASSEAGGSYNEQFF
>NA|NA|TRBJ1-1|TRBV5-8
TGTGCCAGCAGCTTGTTCCGTGACAGGGAAGCTTTCTTT
CASSLFRDREAFF
>NA|TRBD1|TRBJ2-7|TRBV10-3
TGTGCCATCAGTCACACCGGGACAGGGTACGGGCAGTACTTC
CAISHTGTGYGQYF
>NA|TRBD2|TRBJ2-7|TRBV6-1
TGTGCCAGCACCCCCACCTCCGGGGGGAACTACGAGCAGTACTTC
CASTPTSGGNYEQYF
>NA|NA|TRBJ1-1|TRBV7-2
TGTGCCAGCAGCCCAAAAACAGTGAACACTGAAGCTTTCTTT
CASSPKTVNTEAFF
>NA|NA|TRBJ2-1|TRBV4-3
TGCGCCAGCAGCCAAGATGTTCCCCGGGGGAGCTCCTACAATGAGCAGTTCTTC
CASSQDVPRGSSYNEQFF
>NA|NA|TRBJ2-3|TRBV6-4
TGTGCCAGCAGTGGGGGAGACAGCACAGATACGCAGTATTTT
CASSGGDSTDTQYF
>NA|NA|TRBJ1-3|TRBV18
TGTGCCAGCTCATTCTTCGAGATCTCTGGAAACACCATATATTTT
CASSFFEISGNTIYF
>NA|NA|TRBJ1-3|TRBV7-2
TGTGCCAGCAGCTTAGTATCTCCTGGAAACACCATATATTTT
CASSLVSPGNTIYF
>NA|NA|TRBJ1-6|TRBV2
TGTGCCAGCAGAATGACAGAGAATTCACCCCTCCACTTT
CASRMTENSPLHF
>NA|NA|TRBJ1-1|TRBV5-6
TGTGCCAGCAGCGCTACCAGGGGAGCTCCGAACACTGAAGCTTTCTTT
CASSATRGAPNTEAFF
>NA|NA|TRBJ2-3|TRBV27
TGTGCCAGCAGTTTCGGGGGAAATACGCAGTATTTT
CASSFGGNTQYF
>NA|NA|TRBJ2-3|TRBV30
TGTGCCTGGAGCGGCGGGCAGTCTTCCGCAGATACGCAGTATTTT
CAWSGGQSSADTQYF
>NA|NA|TRBJ2-5|TRBV7-2
TGTGCCAGCAGCTTTGGCAGGCAAGAGACCCAGTACTTC
CASSFGRQETQYF
>NA|NA|TRBJ1-6|TRBV7-9
TGTGCCAGCAGCTTACGGGGGTCGGATTCACCCCTCCACTTT
CASSLRGSDSPLHF
>NA|NA|TRBJ2-2|TRBV5-1
TGCGCCAGCAGCCCATCCCCTAATATATTCTACACCGGGGAGCTGTTTTTT
CASSPSPNIFYTGELFF
>NA|TRBD2|TRBJ2-7|TRBV7-2
TGTGCCAGCAGCGGGGGGGTGAACCGGCGAGTCTCCTACGAGCAGTACTTC
CASSGGVNRRVSYEQYF
>once|NA|TRBJ1-1|TRBV11-1
TGTGCCAGCAGCCTCCGGCGTAGCGCTGAAGCTTTCTTT
CASSLRRSAEAFF
>once|TRBD1|TRBJ2-2|TRBV4-1
TGCGCTAGCAGCCAGCGGGACAGGGGCGCCGGGGAGCTGTTTTTT
CASSQRDRGAGELFF
>NA|NA|TRBJ2-7|TRBV10-2
TGCGCCAGCAGTGCGCAGGGTTGGTACGAGCAGTACTTC
CASSAQGWYEQYF
>NA|NA|TRBJ1-5|TRBV7-2
TGTGCCAGCAGCCAGGGCGGGCCCCAGCATTTT
CASSQGGPQHF
>once|TRBD1|TRBJ2-7|TRBV19
TGTGCCAGTAGTAACCTCGGGCAGGGGGCTATATGGGAGCAGTACTTC
CASSNLGQGAIWEQYF
>once|TRBD1|TRBJ2-7|TRBV10-3
TGTGCCACAGGGGGTAGGGGGACAGGGTCCTACGAGCAGTACTTC
CATGGRGTGSYEQYF
>NA|TRBD1|TRBJ1-2|TRBV5-6
TGTGCCAGCAGCCCCGGGACAGGCTCCCTCGGCTACACCTTC
CASSPGTGSLGYTF
>NA|TRBD1|TRBJ2-1|TRBV6-5
TGTGCCAGCAGGCCTCCGGGACAGGGATACAATGAGCAGTTCTTC
CASRPPGQGYNEQFF
>few|TRBD1|TRBJ2-7|TRBV29-1
TGCAGCGTACGACAGGGGGAATCCTACGAGCAGTACTTC
CSVRQGESYEQYF